The clone carrying this TCR beta chain was recorded a few times. The CDR3 consists of 15 residues. V lost 7 bases to trimming and J lost 7 bases, with 17 bases between them. The germline CDR1 and CDR2 sequences are MDHEN and SYDVKM. Primers: 60 Vbeta forward and 13 Jbeta reverse. Profiled with immunoSEQ multiplex PCR; TCRdb holds only in-frame clones, not every one. The table has 150,000 to 200,000 clones, over 75% seen once. This sample is drawn from a study of cytomegalovirus exposure and HLA in healthy donors. Sequenced sample: PBMCs. The origin of this receptor is a middle-aged man in good health and CMV-seropositive. The chain uses TRBV28 and TRBJ1-6; maybe TRBD1 (5 bases). CDR3 in DNA: TGTGCCAGCATCCTGGGCGGCAGGGTCAATTCACCCCTCCACTTT. As protein: CASILGGRVNSPLHF. Supplemented by reference TRBV28 and TRBJ1-6, the full variable domain reads DVKVTQSSRYLVKRTGEKVFLECVQDMDHENMFWYRQDPGLGLRLIYFSYDVKMKEKGDIPEGYSVSREKKERFSLILESASTNQTSMYLCASILGGRVNSPLHFGNGTRLTVT.